These 5 T cell receptor beta chains share one sample of origin, sequenced in a study of T cells after posttransplantation cyclophosphamide. Method: immunoSEQ multiplex PCR; TCRdb's copy keeps in-frame clones and lacks some. The sample holds approximately 7,300 clones, and no clone turns up only once. Treatment was busulfan-fludarabine conditioning, a marrow graft, and cyclophosphamide on days +3 and +4. Source: PBMCs, taken after allogeneic stem cell transplant with posttransplant cyclophosphamide. The source is a female patient in her forties or fifties who received an allogeneic stem cell transplant from an unrelated donor, was CMV-positive, and had acute GVHD only. A share of the T cells may be of graft donor origin.

This clone was observed at least ten times. The chain recombines TRBV19 with TRBJ1-2; TRBD1 is a possible D gene (5 bases). There are 12 residues in the CDR3. The germline gives CDR1 LNHDA, CDR2 SQIVND (reference sequence). Trimming cost V 7 bases and J 7 bases, with 13 bases left between them. CDR3 sequence: CASNGGESGYTF. CDR3 nucleotides: TGTGCCAGTAATGGAGGGGAATCTGGCTACACCTTC. Drawing the rest from reference TRBV19 and TRBJ1-2, the complete variable domain is DGGITQSPKYLFRKEGQNVTLSCEQNLNHDAMYWYRQDPGQGLRLIYYSQIVNDFQKGDIAEGYSVSREKKESFPLTVTSAQKNPTAFYLCASNGGESGYTFGSGTRLTVV.

The sample holds many counts of this clone. The chain uses TRBV5-1 and TRBJ2-7, with 9 positions matching TRBD1. J was trimmed by 1 base and V by 4 bases; bases with no gene match: 6. Germline CDR1 reads SGHRS; CDR2 reads YFSETQ. The CDR3 totals 15 residues. The CDR3 sequence: CASSVHGQGSYEQYF. In nucleotides, the CDR3 is TGCGCCAGCAGCGTTCATGGACAGGGGTCCTACGAGCAGTACTTC.

This clone was found many times. The chain recombines TRBV9 with TRBJ1-1; D not resolved. Germline assignment: CDR1 SGDLS and CDR2 YYNGEE. The CDR3 loop spans 13 amino acids. The ends were cut back, 1 base at V and 4 bases at J, with 8 bases in the middle. CDR3 nucleotide sequence: TGTGCCAGCAGCGTAAATCTCGGCACTGAAGCTTTCTTT. Translated: CASSVNLGTEAFF.

This clone ranks as medium-sized (0.01 to 0.1%). The chain links TRBV7-9 to TRBJ2-7, with D possibly matching TRBD2 (5 bases). V lost 4 bases, J lost 2 bases, and 15 bases lay in between. Germline V CDR1 and CDR2: SEHNR, FQNEAQ (reference sequence). This CDR3 is 15 amino acids long. The CDR3 region has the DNA TGTGCCAGCAGCTCCCCGCGGGTGCGCCCCTACGAGCAGTACTTC. Its translation: CASSSPRVRPYEQYF.

This clone has ten or more counts. This sequence joins TRBV29-1 and TRBJ2-1; TRBD2 matches at 10 bases. The germline gives CDR1 SQVTM, CDR2 ANQGSEA. The V segment lost 6 bases and the J segment 10 bases; nucleotides outside the gene matches: 3. This CDR3 comprises 11 residues. This CDR3 reads CSVAGLAEQFF. The CDR3 nucleotides are TGCAGCGTCGCGGGACTAGCGGAGCAGTTCTTC.